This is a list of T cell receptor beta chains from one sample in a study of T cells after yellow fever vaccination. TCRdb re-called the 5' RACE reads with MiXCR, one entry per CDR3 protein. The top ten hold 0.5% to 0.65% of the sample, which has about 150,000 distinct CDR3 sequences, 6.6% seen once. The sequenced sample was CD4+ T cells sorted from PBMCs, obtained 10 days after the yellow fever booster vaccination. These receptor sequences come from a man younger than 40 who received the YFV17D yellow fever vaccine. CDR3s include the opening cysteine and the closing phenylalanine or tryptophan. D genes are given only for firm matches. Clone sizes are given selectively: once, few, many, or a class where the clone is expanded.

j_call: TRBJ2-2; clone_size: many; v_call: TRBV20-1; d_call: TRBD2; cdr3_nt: TGCAGTGCTAGAGTCCTAGCGGGAGGGCCGAACGGGGAGCTGTTTTTT; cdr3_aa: CSARVLAGGPNGELFF
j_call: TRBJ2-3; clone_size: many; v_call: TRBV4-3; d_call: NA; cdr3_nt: TGCGCCAGCAGCCAAGAAGGACAAGATACGCAGTATTTT; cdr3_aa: CASSQEGQDTQYF
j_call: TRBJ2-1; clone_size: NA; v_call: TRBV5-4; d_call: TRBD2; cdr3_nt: TGTGCCAGCAGCTTGCCGGGAGGCGATGAGCAGTTCTTC; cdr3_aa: CASSLPGGDEQFF
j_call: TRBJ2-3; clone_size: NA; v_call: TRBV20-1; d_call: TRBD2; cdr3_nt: TGCAGTGCCCCCGGGAGCGGGAGGGCCGCAGATACGCAGTATTTT; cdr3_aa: CSAPGSGRAADTQYF
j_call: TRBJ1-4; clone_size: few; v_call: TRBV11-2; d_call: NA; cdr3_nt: TGTGCCAGCAGCCTAGGAGGGGGGGAAAAACTGTTTTTT; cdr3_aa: CASSLGGGEKLFF
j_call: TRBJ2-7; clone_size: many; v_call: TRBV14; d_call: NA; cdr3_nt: TGTGCCAGCAGACCCGCCGGGACAAAGACCTACGAGCAGTACTTC; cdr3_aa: CASRPAGTKTYEQYF
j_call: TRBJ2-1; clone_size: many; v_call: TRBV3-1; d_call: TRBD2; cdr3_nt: TGTGCCAGCAGCCCGACGAGCGGGGTTCTTGGAAATGAGCAGTTCTTC; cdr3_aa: CASSPTSGVLGNEQFF
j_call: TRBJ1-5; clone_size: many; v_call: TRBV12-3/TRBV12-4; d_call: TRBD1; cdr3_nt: TGTGCCAGCAGTAGCCACAGGGGTCCCCAGCATTTT; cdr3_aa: CASSSHRGPQHF
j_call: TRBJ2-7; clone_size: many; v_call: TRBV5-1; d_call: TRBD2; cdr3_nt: TGCGCCAGCAGCGTCGTCTCGGGGAGGGAAACCTACGAGCAGTACTTC; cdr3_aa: CASSVVSGRETYEQYF
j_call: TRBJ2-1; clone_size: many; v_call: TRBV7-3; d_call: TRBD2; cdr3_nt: TGTGCCAGCAGCTTAGATAGCGGGAGGCGGAATGAGCAGTTCTTC; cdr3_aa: CASSLDSGRRNEQFF
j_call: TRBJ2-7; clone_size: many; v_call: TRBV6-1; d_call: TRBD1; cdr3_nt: TGTGCCGCCGGGGGGTTTCTTCGACAGGGGGCCTACGAGCAGTACTTC; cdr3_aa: CAAGGFLRQGAYEQYF
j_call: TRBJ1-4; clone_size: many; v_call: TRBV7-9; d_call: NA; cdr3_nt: TGTGCCAGCAGCAGACGAACGACGAGTGAAAAACTGTTTTTT; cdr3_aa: CASSRRTTSEKLFF
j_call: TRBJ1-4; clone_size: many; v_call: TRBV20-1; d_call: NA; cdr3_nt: TGCAGTGCTGATGCAACTAATGAAAAACTGTTTTTT; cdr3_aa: CSADATNEKLFF
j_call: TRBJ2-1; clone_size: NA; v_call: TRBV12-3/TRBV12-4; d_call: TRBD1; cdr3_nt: TGTGCCAGCTCCCGGGACAGCAGGTACAATGAGCAGTTCTTC; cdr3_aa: CASSRDSRYNEQFF